What follows are 22 T cell receptor beta chains derived from one specimen sequenced in a study of technical replicates of blood from a handful of donors (dated by TCRdb to the late 2010s). Libraries were built with the immunoSEQ multiplex PCR assay. The immuneACCESS repertoire file appears here via TCRdb, limited to in-frame rearrangements. These files lack a portion of the clones; in checked studies, under half of the deficit traces to unresolved V genes, and the cause of the others is not known. This sample comprises about 80,000 clones, about 86% of them detected only once. Jointly, the top ten make up about 5% of the sample. The sample comprised PBMCs. These receptor sequences come from a human donor in good health. Some clones in this sample may be carry-over from other donors' samples.

V is TRBV20-1 and J is TRBJ2-5; D not certain. In germline, CDR1 is DFQATT, CDR2 SNEGSKA (reference sequence). This CDR3 comprises 11 residues. The germline V and J ends were trimmed by 3 bases and 1 base, with 3 bases remaining between them. In DNA form, the CDR3 reads TGCAGTGCTAGGGCCCAAGAGACCCAGTACTTC. Its translation: CSARAQETQYF.

This clone has only a few counts. The V call is TRBV18, the J call TRBJ1-2, with D possibly being TRBD1 (5 bases). The germline CDR1 and CDR2 sequences are KGHSH and LQKENI. The CDR3 runs 13 residues. V dropped 8 bases and J dropped 5 bases, with 15 bases sitting between them. CDR3 loop: CASTPTDGYGYTF. The CDR3 region has the DNA TGTGCCAGCACGCCGACAGATGGATATGGCTACACCTTC.

V usage is TRBV7-2 and J usage is TRBJ2-3; D gene uncertain. Trimming removed 5 bases from V and 0 bases from J, with 18 bases in between. From germline, CDR1 is SGHTA and CDR2 FQGNSA. CDR3 length equals 17 residues. For the CDR3, the DNA is TGTGCCAGCAGCCGTATCGCCGAAGCACTTAGCACAGATACGCAGTATTTT. This gives the protein CASSRIAEALSTDTQYF.

The chain combines TRBV7-2 with TRBJ2-5; weak D call: TRBD2 (6 bases). Trimming took 4 bases from V and 4 from J, leaving 22 bases between them. There are 17 residues in the CDR3. Germline V CDR1 and CDR2: SGHTA, FQGNSA. This chain's CDR3 is CASSSRGRERYGETQYF. The CDR3, as DNA: TGTGCCAGCAGCTCACGTGGGCGGGAACGGTACGGAGAGACCCAGTACTTC.

This clone was observed a single time. The V gene is TRBV11-2, the J gene TRBJ2-5; D is undetermined. CDR3 length: 13 amino acids. Trimming cost V 1 base and J 3 bases, with 6 bases left between them. Germline V gene sequence: CDR1 SGHAT, CDR2 FQNNGV. Written as DNA, the CDR3 is TGTGCCAGCAGCTTAGGCATAGAAGAGACCCAGTACTTC. It translates to CASSLGIEETQYF.

This clone turned up a few times. The chain recombines TRBV6-5 with TRBJ1-1; D is uncertain. The germline gives CDR1 MNHEY, CDR2 SVGAGI. The CDR3 length is 13 residues. Trimming left V 0 bases short and J 1 base short, with 3 bases between. The CDR3 nucleotides read TGTGCCAGCAGTTACTCGAGGAACACTGAAGCTTTCTTT. Amino acid sequence: CASSYSRNTEAFF.

The genes are TRBV13 and TRBJ2-7; TRBD2 agrees at 13 bases. Germline V gene data show CDR1 as PRHDT and CDR2 as FYEKMQ (reference sequence). V gave up 4 bases and J gave up 2 bases; unmatched junction bases: 5. The CDR3 extends over 16 amino acids. The CDR3 sequence: CASSYGLAGETYEQYF. The CDR3 region has the DNA TGTGCCAGCAGCTACGGACTAGCGGGGGAGACCTACGAGCAGTACTTC. Variable domain in full (rest from reference TRBV13 and TRBJ2-7): AAGVIQSPRHLIKEKRETATLKCYPIPRHDTVYWYQQGPGQDPQFLISFYEKMQSDKGSIPDRFSAQQFSDYHSELNMSSLELGDSALYFCASSYGLAGETYEQYFGPGTRLTVT.

V gene TRBV19 combines with J gene TRBJ2-3; 7 bases agree with TRBD1. V was pared by 4 bases and J by 0 bases, with 7 bases of the junction left unmatched. There are 16 residues in the CDR3. Germline lookup yields CDR1 LNHDA and CDR2 SQIVND (reference sequence). The CDR3 loop reads CASSNYKQGSTDTQYF. The DNA for the CDR3 is TGTGCCAGTAGTAACTACAAACAGGGGAGCACAGATACGCAGTATTTT.

This chain uses TRBV5-1 with TRBJ1-4; D is possibly TRBD1 (6 bases). The germline V and J ends were trimmed by 3 bases and 6 bases, with 15 bases remaining between them. CDR1 SGHRS and CDR2 YFSETQ come from the germline V gene. CDR3 length: 15 amino acids. The CDR3 DNA is TGCGCCAGCAGCTCGAGGGGGAGCATGGATGAAAAACTGTTTTTT. It codes for CASSSRGSMDEKLFF. Full variable domain (remainder filled in from reference TRBV5-1 and TRBJ1-4): KAGVTQTPRYLIKTRGQQVTLSCSPISGHRSVSWYQQTPGQGLQFLFEYFSETQRNKGNFPGRFSGRQFSNSRSEMNVSTLELGDSALYLCASSSRGSMDEKLFFGSGTQLSVL.

The chain couples TRBV5-1 to TRBJ2-5; 8 positions agree with TRBD2. CDR3 length: 15 amino acids. V lost 4 bases to trimming and J lost 2 bases; unmatched junction nucleotides: 7. Germline V gene data show CDR1 as SGHRS and CDR2 as YFSETQ. The CDR3 coding sequence is TGCGCCAGCAGCACCGACGGGACTAGACAAGAGACCCAGTACTTC. Its translation: CASSTDGTRQETQYF.

This chain links TRBV30 with TRBJ2-2; 12 bases agree with TRBD2. V gave up 3 bases and J gave up 7 bases; unmatched junction bases: 6. This CDR3 spans 15 amino acids. The germline gives CDR1 GTSNPN, CDR2 SVGIG (reference sequence). The CDR3 region has the DNA TGTGCCTGGAGGAAGACTAGCGGGAGATTCGGGGAGCTGTTTTTT. Protein product: CAWRKTSGRFGELFF.

The chain combines TRBV2 with TRBJ2-5, with 8 bases aligning to TRBD1. Germline values: CDR1 SNHLY, CDR2 FYNNEI. The length of the CDR3 is 14 residues. Germline trimming cut 4 bases from V and 5 bases from J; bases unmatched to any gene: 6. The CDR3 DNA reads as TGTGCCAGCAGTGGCGGACAGGGAATGGAGACCCAGTACTTC. It codes for CASSGGQGMETQYF.

This chain uses TRBV9 with TRBJ2-3; 12 nucleotides align to TRBD2. With V trimmed by 3 bases and J by 5 bases, 7 bases remained unmatched. Per the germline V gene, CDR1 is SGDLS and CDR2 is YYNGEE. This CDR3 spans 16 amino acids. The CDR3 nucleotides are TGTGCCAGCAGCGCTCCTAGCGGGGGGGCAATAGATACGCAGTATTTT. Its protein product is CASSAPSGGAIDTQYF.

There are a few counts of this clone. This chain connects TRBV7-3 to TRBJ2-6, with D tentatively TRBD1 (6 bases). The CDR3 runs to 15 residues. The V end lost 9 bases, the J end lost 0 bases, and 12 bases lay between the germline ends. Per germline, CDR1 SGHTA and CDR2 FQGTGA. DNA for the CDR3: TGTGCCAGTGGACAGATTAACTCTGGGGCCAACGTCCTGACTTTC. It yields the protein CASGQINSGANVLTF. The whole variable domain, remainder taken from reference TRBV7-3 and TRBJ2-6, is GAGVSQTPSNKVTEKGKYVELRCDPISGHTALYWYRQSLGQGPEFLIYFQGTGAADDSGLPNDRFFAVRPEGSVSTLKIQRTERGDSAVYLCASGQINSGANVLTFGAGSRLTVL.

The gene calls are TRBV11-3 and TRBJ2-5; maybe TRBD2 (5 bases). The CDR3 spans 15 residues. The germline CDR1 and CDR2 sequences are SGHNT and YENEEA. Trimming pared 5 bases from V and 1 base from J, leaving 14 bases between. The DNA for the CDR3 is TGTGCCAGCAGCGCCGGCGGGCCACGCCAAGAGACCCAGTACTTC. Amino acids: CASSAGGPRQETQYF.

This chain connects TRBV19 to TRBJ1-5; 9 bases are shared with TRBD1. Germline CDR1 and CDR2: LNHDA and SQIVND (reference sequence). The CDR3 contains 15 residues. J lost 4 bases, V lost 2 bases, and 3 bases had no gene match. The CDR3 nucleotides are TGTGCCAGTAGTATAAGGGGACAGGGTAATCAGCCCCAGCATTTT. It is translated as CASSIRGQGNQPQHF. Looking up the rest from reference TRBV19 and TRBJ1-5 gives the full variable domain: DGGITQSPKYLFRKEGQNVTLSCEQNLNHDAMYWYRQDPGQGLRLIYYSQIVNDFQKGDIAEGYSVSREKKESFPLTVTSAQKNPTAFYLCASSIRGQGNQPQHFGDGTRLSIL.

In DNA, the CDR3 is TGTGCCAGCAGCCAGGGAGGAGAGACCCAGTACTTC. Amino acid sequence: CASSQGGETQYF. The J gene is TRBJ2-5, the V gene TRBV27; tentative D call: TRBD2 (6 bases). The V gene's germline CDR1 is MNHEY and CDR2 SMNVEV (reference sequence). The CDR3 covers 12 residues. V lost 6 bases and J lost 4, with 9 bases in between.

The V call is TRBV30, the J call TRBJ2-3, with TRBD2 matching over 7 bases. CDR1 and CDR2 from the germline V gene are GTSNPN and SVGIG (reference sequence). The CDR3 length is 15 residues. The V and J ends lost 0 bases and 2 bases, in that order; junction bases with no gene match: 5. CDR3 residues: CAWSVRGRATDTQYF. The CDR3 DNA follows: TGTGCCTGGAGTGTTAGAGGGAGGGCCACAGATACGCAGTATTTT.

The chain joins TRBV4-3 to TRBJ2-7; D is unclear. This CDR3 contains 14 residues. CDR1 is LGHNA and CDR2 is YSLEER in the germline V gene. Trimming took off 4 bases at V and 0 bases at J, with 10 bases between the two ends. The CDR3 loop is CASSLNLGSYEQYF. CDR3 in DNA: TGCGCCAGCAGCCTTAACCTAGGCTCCTACGAGCAGTACTTC.

This chain links TRBV30 with TRBJ1-4, with unresolved D. The CDR3 covers 15 residues. CDR1 is GTSNPN and CDR2 is SVGIG in the germline V gene (reference sequence). Trimming cost V 0 bases and J 8 bases, with 16 bases left between them. This chain's CDR3 is CAWSVNPGGSEKLFF. DNA for the CDR3: TGTGCCTGGAGTGTAAACCCAGGAGGTTCGGAAAAACTGTTTTTT.

The chain has TRBV6-5 and TRBJ2-3; 8 nucleotides match TRBD2. This CDR3 contains 14 residues. Germline V gene sequence: CDR1 MNHEY, CDR2 SVGAGI. The V segment lost 5 bases and the J segment 8 bases; nucleotides outside the gene matches: 9. The CDR3 bases are TGTGCCAGCAGTCCACTAGCGGCGCGGGGTACGCAGTATTTT. Its translation is CASSPLAARGTQYF.

The chain uses TRBV6-1 and TRBJ2-2; the D gene is possibly TRBD2 (5 bases). Germline loops: CDR1 MNHNS, CDR2 SASEGT. The CDR3 is 12 residues long. Trimming stripped 6 bases from V and 3 bases from J, with 5 bases between. Here the CDR3 DNA reads TGTGCCAGCAGGCGGGACACCGGGGAGCTGTTTTTT. Protein sequence: CASRRDTGELFF.